The 23 T cell receptor beta chains in this list originate from one sample, sequenced in a study of blood T cell repertoires in COVID-19. The table came from immunoSEQ multiplex PCR; TCRdb's copy has only in-frame clones and leaves some out. The table includes some 220,000 clones, about three quarters detected once. The sequenced sample consisted of peripheral blood. The receptor source for this set is a woman in her 70s with acute or convalescent COVID-19.

This chain joins TRBV12-3 or TRBV12-4 and TRBJ1-2, with TRBD1 as a possible D gene (6 bases). This CDR3 has 13 residues. The V end was cut by 1 base, the J end by 8 bases, with 11 bases between. In nucleotides, the CDR3 is TGTGCCAGCAGTTTAGGTCAGGGGTGGGGCTACACCTTC. Amino acid sequence: CASSLGQGWGYTF.

V is TRBV19 and J is TRBJ2-7, with a tentative D call TRBD2 (5 bases). The CDR3 runs to 13 residues. Germline V gene lookup returns CDR1 LNHDA and CDR2 SQIVND (reference sequence). Deletions cut 5 bases from V and 6 bases from J, with 14 bases between. CDR3 in DNA: TGTGCCAGTAGTCGGGGAATGGAAGGCGAGCAGTACGTC. Its translation is CASSRGMEGEQYV.

The chain links TRBV19 to TRBJ2-7; no clear D. The CDR3 covers 13 residues. Germline CDR1 is LNHDA and CDR2 is SQIVND (reference sequence). V was clipped by 3 bases and J by 6 bases, with 12 bases between them. The CDR3 nucleotides are TGTGCCAGTAGTATGACTCTGAGTAGCGAGCAGTACTTC. Its protein product is CASSMTLSSEQYF. The whole variable domain, filled in from reference TRBV19 and TRBJ2-7, reads DGGITQSPKYLFRKEGQNVTLSCEQNLNHDAMYWYRQDPGQGLRLIYYSQIVNDFQKGDIAEGYSVSREKKESFPLTVTSAQKNPTAFYLCASSMTLSSEQYFGPGTRLTVT.

The chain couples TRBV29-1 to TRBJ2-5, with D possibly being TRBD1 (6 bases). This CDR3 is built from 13 residues. The V end was cut by 7 bases, the J end by 5 bases, with 17 bases between. Germline V gene data show CDR1 as SQVTM and CDR2 as ANQGSEA. The CDR3 DNA reads as TGCAGCGCAACTCTCAGGGGTAGGGAGACCCAGTACTTC. It yields the protein CSATLRGRETQYF.

This chain connects TRBV4-1 to TRBJ1-1, with unresolved D. The V and J ends lost 1 base and 7 bases respectively, with 10 bases between them. Per the germline V gene, CDR1 is MGHRA and CDR2 is YSYEKL. This CDR3 comprises 13 residues. CDR3 sequence reads: CASSQGVALEAFF. Here the CDR3 DNA reads TGCGCCAGCAGCCAAGGGGTAGCACTTGAAGCTTTCTTT.

This rearrangement joins TRBV15 to TRBJ2-2; 7 positions agree with TRBD2. The CDR3 sequence is 15 residues long. Germline lookup yields CDR1 LNHNV and CDR2 YYDKDF (reference sequence). V shed 5 bases and J 7 bases; nucleotides not matched to a gene: 10. CDR3 sequence: CATSGPTSLGGELFF. The CDR3 DNA reads as TGTGCCACCAGCGGACCGACTAGCCTCGGCGGGGAGCTGTTTTTT.

The CDR3 here is CALTDGTYEQYF. The CDR3 nucleotides read TGTGCCCTAACGGACGGGACCTACGAGCAGTACTTC. The rearrangement links TRBV2 to TRBJ2-7; tentatively, D is TRBD2 (5 bases). Germline CDR1 is SNHLY and CDR2 is FYNNEI. Trimming removed 11 bases at V and 2 bases at J, with 13 bases between. This CDR3 spans 12 amino acids.

This clone was observed a handful of times. The V and J genes are TRBV5-8 and TRBJ2-3; a weak D match, TRBD2 (6 bases). CDR1 SGHTS and CDR2 YDEGEE come from the germline V gene. V was cut by 3 bases and J by 2 bases, with 13 bases left in between. This CDR3 has 15 amino acids. The CDR3 nucleotides read TGTGCCAGCAGCTCGGGACTGACAGCCACAGATACGCAGTATTTT. Protein sequence: CASSSGLTATDTQYF.

In its sample, this clone was seen a few times. The chain employs TRBV6-1 and TRBJ1-4; D is unclear. This CDR3 region has 14 residues. Deletions cut 3 bases from V and 8 bases from J, with 13 bases between. CDR1 is MNHNS and CDR2 is SASEGT in the germline V gene. CDR3 bases: TGTGCCAGCAGTGATGGCAGGCGCTGGGAAAAACTGTTTTTT. Amino acids: CASSDGRRWEKLFF.

This chain connects TRBV3-1 (or the pseudogene TRBV3-2) to TRBJ1-3; D gene ambiguous. Trimming cost V 2 bases and J 4 bases, with 3 bases left between them. Germline values: CDR1 LGHDT, CDR2 YNNKEL (reference sequence). This CDR3 has 12 amino acids. CDR3: CASSQRGNTIYF. CDR3 nucleotide sequence: TGTGCCAGCAGCCAACGGGGAAACACCATATATTTT.

The chain carries TRBV5-4 and TRBJ2-2, with TRBD2 matching over 9 bases. The CDR3 is 18 residues long. After removal of 1 base from V and 4 bases from J, the junction contained 11 bases not matched to a gene. The germline gives CDR1 SGHNT, CDR2 YYREEE (reference sequence). Here the CDR3 DNA reads TGTGCCAGCAGCTTGATCGGACCGCGAGCGGGGGGCACCGGGGAGCTGTTTTTT. This translates into CASSLIGPRAGGTGELFF.

Note on this clone: This sample includes further DNA sequences coding for the same CDR3. The chain employs TRBV7-2 and TRBJ2-5; D remains unclear. The CDR3 sequence is 13 residues long. The V and J ends lost 3 bases and 5 bases respectively, with 10 bases between them. The germline V gene encodes CDR1 SGHTA and CDR2 FQGNSA. The CDR3 loop is CASSFVFVETQYF. The CDR3 nucleotides read TGTGCCAGCAGCTTTGTCTTTGTGGAGACCCAGTACTTC.

The chain uses TRBV5-1 and TRBJ2-1; 7 bases align to TRBD1. With V trimmed by 4 bases and J by 5 bases, 6 bases remained unmatched. The germline V gene encodes CDR1 SGHRS and CDR2 YFSETQ. This CDR3 region has 14 residues. This CDR3 reads CASSQQGHDNEQFF. The CDR3 DNA follows: TGCGCCAGCAGCCAACAGGGGCATGACAATGAGCAGTTCTTC.

This clone showed up just once. The rearrangement uses TRBV3-1 (or the pseudogene TRBV3-2) and TRBJ2-2; possible D gene TRBD2, 7 bases. Germline V CDR1 and CDR2: LGHDT, YNNKEL (reference sequence). CDR3 size: 14 residues. V was trimmed by 0 bases and J by 9 bases, leaving 11 bases between them. CDR3 sequence reads: CASSQDTGGRELFF. CDR3 bases: TGTGCCAGCAGCCAAGATACGGGGGGCAGGGAGCTGTTTTTT.

This rearrangement joins TRBV9 to TRBJ1-2; no firm D call. Germline V CDR1 and CDR2: SGDLS, YYNGEE. Trimming stripped 5 bases from V and 3 bases from J, with 11 bases between. CDR3 length: 13 residues. This chain's CDR3 is CASSVGGDYGYTF. Here the CDR3 DNA reads TGTGCCAGCAGTGTTGGAGGAGACTATGGCTACACCTTC.

This clone was seen a few times. The chain carries TRBV10-2 and TRBJ2-2; D may be TRBD1 (6 bases). This CDR3 has 15 amino acids. Germline CDR1 reads WSHSY; CDR2 reads SAAADI. Trimming removed 3 bases at V and 5 bases at J, with 13 bases between. The CDR3 DNA reads as TGCGCCAGCAGTGATGGGTGGGGGCGGACCGGGGAGCTGTTTTTT. It encodes CASSDGWGRTGELFF.

This chain joins TRBV10-1 and TRBJ1-6, with D unclear. The CDR3 is 13 amino acids. Trimming took off 3 bases at V and 7 bases at J, with 7 bases between the two ends. The germline gives CDR1 WNHNN, CDR2 SYGVQD (reference sequence). The CDR3 region is CASSEVRNSPLHF. CDR3 coding DNA: TGCGCCAGCAGTGAAGTCAGGAATTCACCCCTCCACTTT.

The table lists this clone with a few counts. The V gene is TRBV7-4, the J gene TRBJ1-5, with D possibly matching TRBD1 (6 bases). V dropped 0 bases and J dropped 7 bases, with 13 bases sitting between them. CDR3 size: 15 residues. The germline V gene encodes CDR1 SGHVT and CDR2 SQSDAQ. CDR3 DNA: TGTGCCAGCAGCTTAGCCAGGGGAACAGAACAGCCCCAGCATTTT. Translation: CASSLARGTEQPQHF.

This clone has only a few counts. The chain carries TRBV2 and TRBJ1-2, with D maybe TRBD1 (5 bases). The CDR3 runs 17 residues. Germline V gene lookup returns CDR1 SNHLY and CDR2 FYNNEI. Trimming took off 3 bases at V and 0 bases at J, with 17 bases between the two ends. The CDR3 region is CASSDWSGTGANYGYTF. The CDR3 DNA reads as TGTGCCAGCAGTGATTGGTCCGGGACGGGAGCTAACTATGGCTACACCTTC.

This clone occurred once. V is TRBV2 and J is TRBJ2-2; 8 bases are a match to TRBD1. V was clipped by 7 bases and J by 1 base; unmatched bases: 2. Germline V gene sequence: CDR1 SNHLY, CDR2 FYNNEI. This CDR3 is 14 amino acids long. CDR3 in DNA: TGTGCCAGCATCGGGACAGGGAACACCGGGGAGCTGTTTTTT. Translating gives CASIGTGNTGELFF.

This clone occurred once. The chain has TRBV3-1 (or the pseudogene TRBV3-2) and TRBJ2-3; 7 nucleotides agree with TRBD1. Germline CDR1 LGHDT, CDR2 YNNKEL (reference sequence). The ends lost 3 bases at V and 0 bases at J; junction bases unmatched: 3. This CDR3 has 15 residues. Written as DNA, the CDR3 is TGTGCCAGCAGCCACCCGACAGGGAGCACAGATACGCAGTATTTT. It codes for CASSHPTGSTDTQYF.

The chain carries TRBV10-1 and TRBJ2-3; 7 positions agree with TRBD2. The germline V gene has CDR1 WNHNN and CDR2 SYGVQD (reference sequence). V trimming: 2 bases; J trimming: 6 bases; junction bases outside the gene matches: 11. The length of the CDR3 is 16 residues. In DNA form, the CDR3 reads TGCGCCAGCAGTGAGCAGTTTGGTGGGGGGGTGGATACGCAGTATTTT. Protein product: CASSEQFGGGVDTQYF.

V gene TRBV5-6 combines with J gene TRBJ2-3; D is perhaps TRBD2 (7 bases). The germline gives CDR1 SGHDT, CDR2 YYEEEE. The CDR3 is 13 amino acids. The V and J ends lost 4 bases and 5 bases respectively, with 11 bases between them. The CDR3 is CASSRGAEDTQYF. DNA of the CDR3: TGTGCCAGCAGCCGGGGGGCCGAAGATACGCAGTATTTT.